This T cell receptor (beta chain) comes out of a study of CD8+ T cells in alopecia areata. It was from alopecia areata patients that lesional scalp punch biopsies and peripheral blood were collected. TCR sequencing used cDNA made by reverse transcription of extracted RNA. TCRdb's table, derived via immunoSEQ multiplex PCR, lists solely in-frame clones and lacks some. The sample yields around 50,000 clones, about 96% seen once. Germline V gene lookup returns CDR1 MNHEY and CDR2 SMNVEV (reference sequence). J gave up 9 bases and V 5 bases, and 16 bases lay outside the gene matches. The CDR3 sequence is 15 residues long.

Sequences were derived from CD8+ T cells sorted from blood, sampled at week 0. The sequence derives from a human donor with alopecia areata. The chain employs TRBV27 and TRBJ2-7; 7 bases align to TRBD2. CDR3: CASSPRGEAIRGQYF. In nucleotides, the CDR3 is TGTGCCAGCAGTCCCCGGGGGGAGGCGATACGTGGGCAGTACTTC.